This T cell receptor (beta chain) is drawn from a study of shared clonotypes between healthy human individuals. Study-level findings and limits: A small donor pool kept down the genetic and exposure-history diversity that was represented. Estimated richness values were generally larger in naive subsets than in memory subsets.

This clone was recorded once. The antigen is unknown. With 7 bases removed from V and 2 bases from J, the gap between germline ends came to 12 bases. The germline V gene encodes CDR1 MDHEN and CDR2 SYDVKM. The CDR3 is 13 residues long. Selected positively for CCR7 and CD45RO-negative, naive CD8 cells excluded terminally differentiated effector memory CD45RA+ cells. The method was immunoSEQ multiplex PCR; TCRdb's version includes in-frame clones alone and lacks a portion of them. Counted here are approximately 2,200,000 clones, 85% to 95% occurring once; the ten biggest clones make up roughly 1.7%. The chain uses TRBV28 and TRBJ2-7; tentative D call: TRBD2 (5 bases). This TCR was recovered from a man in his late teens or twenties in good health. Some clones in this sample may be carry-over from other donors' samples. The source material was naive CD8+ T cells from PBMCs. As DNA, the CDR3 is TGTGCCAGCACCTCCTCCGGGGCCTACGAGCAGTACTTC. It yields the protein CASTSSGAYEQYF.